The rows below give T cell receptor beta chains drawn from one sample of a study of cytomegalovirus exposure and HLA in healthy donors. The repertoire was sequenced with immunoSEQ multiplex PCR; TCRdb's copy has only in-frame clones and lacks some. The sample lists 150,000 to 200,000 clones, about four fifths occurring once. Input material: PBMCs. Receptors originate from a male donor in good health and CMV-seropositive. Both conserved end residues are trimmed from each CDR3.

TRBJ2-4 | TRBV5-8 | ASSGGGDRGKNIQY
TRBJ2-1 | TRBV7-2 | ASSFHSSYNEQF
TRBJ2-7 | TRBV6-6 | ASSYSSGGPSYEQY
TRBJ2-7 | TRBV7-8 | ASSTYIRTSGGSTYEQY
TRBJ2-7 | TRBV6-1 | ASSEAGGSPYEQY
TRBJ1-1 | TRBV5-1 | ASSLEGTGGSEAF
TRBJ2-3 | TRBV9 | ASSVAGGPRDTQY
TRBJ1-3 | TRBV7-6 | ASSLVGTGDGNTIY
TRBJ2-1 | TRBV7-3 | ASSSNGGPNNEQF
TRBJ2-2 | TRBV10-2 | ASSVTGLPSRTRVF
TRBJ2-1 | TRBV4-1 | ASSPRGGPWDEQF
TRBJ1-2 | TRBV7-2 | ASSLPQTNYGYT
TRBJ1-1 | TRBV15 | ATSRTKSGTEAF
TRBJ2-3 | TRBV6-6 | ASSYSTGGETDTQY
TRBJ1-1 | TRBV6-1 | ASSLGQRNTEAF
TRBJ1-1 | TRBV4-1 | ASSQVSNTEAF
TRBJ2-1 | TRBV25-1 | ASSKGALAGGLGNEQF
TRBJ1-4 | TRBV6-6 | ASSSQGARDEKLF
TRBJ1-2 | TRBV7-9 | ASSFSVDSYGYT
TRBJ2-7 | TRBV7-8 | ASSSPVETEAYEQY
TRBJ2-7 | TRBV4-1 | ASSQEGSPHEQY
TRBJ2-1 | TRBV6-5 | ASSSVPGQGFNEQF
TRBJ1-1 | TRBV19 | ASSTQGVNTEAF
TRBJ1-1 | TRBV9 | ASSGAGTGGNEAF
TRBJ1-2 | TRBV6-1 | ASQQGTNYGYT
TRBJ2-7 | TRBV19 | ASSFGLAGGYYEQY
TRBJ2-2 | TRBV5-1 | ASSLESGLGTGELF
TRBJ1-2 | TRBV5-4 | ASSRPGNSGYT
TRBJ2-3 | TRBV5-1 | ASSLVAGDTDTQY
TRBJ2-7 | TRBV11-2 | ASSSPSEQY
TRBJ2-1 | TRBV30 | AWSEVTVNEQF